This TCR beta chain was sequenced for a study of cytomegalovirus exposure and HLA in healthy donors. Study conclusions and caveats: The authors confirmed in vitro that a few CMV-associated chains were specific for CMV antigens. In a later analysis, first-cohort TCR clusters were found to tend to co-occur in the approximately 110 validation repertoires.

The count of this clone is one. Its target is not known. CDR3 length: 16 residues. The ends lost 6 bases at V and 8 bases at J; junction bases unmatched: 13. The germline gives CDR1 MNHEY, CDR2 SMNVEV (reference sequence). Libraries were prepared by immunoSEQ multiplex PCR; TCRdb keeps only in-frame clonotypes and omits some of them. The sample includes roughly 180,000 clones, around 86% of them seen just once. Sequencing was done on a sample of PBMCs. The source is a man younger than 40 in good health and CMV-seropositive. J is TRBJ1-4 and V is TRBV27; TRBD1 matches at 9 bases. The CDR3 sequence: CASRTEAGTGREKLFF. CDR3 DNA: TGTGCCAGCAGAACAGAAGCCGGGACAGGGCGGGAAAAACTGTTTTTT.